These 27 T cell receptor beta chains came from one sample sequenced in a study of shared T cell receptors in the human thymus. Sequencing used immunoSEQ multiplex PCR; TCRdb keeps in-frame clones, though not all of them. This sample yields roughly 550,000 clones, of which 75% to 80% are seen a single time; about 0.013% belongs to the top ten. The same data also went into a second study, on human thymus T cells.

The specimen was thymocytes. The source is a boy younger than two with a congenital heart defect.

The J gene is TRBJ2-3, the V gene TRBV4-2; 7 bases are a match to TRBD2. Germline CDR1 and CDR2: LGHNA and YNFKEQ. V gave up 1 base and J gave up 6 bases; unmatched junction bases: 7. This CDR3 spans 15 amino acids. This chain's CDR3 is CASSQGTRFGDTQYF. The DNA of the CDR3 is TGTGCCAGCAGCCAAGGGACTAGATTTGGCGATACGCAGTATTTT.

This clone has only a few counts. This rearrangement joins TRBV7-6 to TRBJ2-1, with 12 bases aligning to TRBD2. The CDR3 runs 13 residues. CDR1 is SGHVS and CDR2 is FNYEAQ in the germline V gene. This CDR3 reads CAIDGLAGNEQFF. For the CDR3, the DNA is TGTGCTATCGACGGACTAGCGGGAAATGAGCAGTTCTTC.

The chain carries TRBV19 and TRBJ1-3, with TRBD1 as a possible D gene (5 bases). V was pared by 5 bases and J by 4 bases, with 15 bases between. The CDR3 consists of 15 residues. Germline CDR1 reads LNHDA; CDR2 reads SQIVND (reference sequence). Here the CDR3 reads CASSSKEGNGNTIYF. CDR3 in DNA: TGTGCCAGTAGTTCCAAGGAGGGGAACGGAAACACCATATATTTT. The full variable domain, in which reference TRBV19 and TRBJ1-3 provide the parts outside the CDR3, is DGGITQSPKYLFRKEGQNVTLSCEQNLNHDAMYWYRQDPGQGLRLIYYSQIVNDFQKGDIAEGYSVSREKKESFPLTVTSAQKNPTAFYLCASSSKEGNGNTIYFGEGSWLTVV.

This clone was recorded a few times. This chain uses TRBV9 with TRBJ1-2; D may be TRBD1 (6 bases). V lost 1 base and J 3 bases, leaving 13 bases between the germline ends. The CDR3 covers 15 residues. Germline CDR1 and CDR2: SGDLS and YYNGEE. CDR3: CASSVTHQGYYGYTF. In nucleotides, the CDR3 is TGTGCCAGCAGCGTAACCCACCAGGGGTACTATGGCTACACCTTC.

This chain joins TRBV5-4 and TRBJ2-1; 7 nucleotides match TRBD2. CDR3 size: 16 residues. Germline V lookup: CDR1 SGHNT, CDR2 YYREEE (reference sequence). The ends lost 3 bases at V and 5 bases at J; junction bases unmatched: 11. CDR3 bases: TGTGCCAGCAGCTCTAGGGAGGGGTTCTCTGACAATGAGCAGTTCTTC. Translating it yields CASSSREGFSDNEQFF.

This clone was observed a single time. The chain recombines TRBV5-6 with TRBJ2-7; 13 positions agree with TRBD2. CDR3 size: 17 residues. V trimming: 5 bases; J trimming: 3 bases; junction bases outside the gene matches: 11. CDR1 is SGHDT and CDR2 is YYEEEE in the germline V gene. The CDR3: CASSNGLAGEEFYEQYF. In nucleotides, the CDR3 is TGTGCCAGCAGTAATGGACTAGCGGGAGAAGAATTCTACGAGCAGTACTTC.

This sequence joins TRBV27 and TRBJ2-1, with D hard to call. V lost 8 bases and J lost 1, with 18 bases in between. This CDR3 region has 16 residues. Germline CDR1 and CDR2: MNHEY and SMNVEV (reference sequence). The CDR3 coding sequence is TGTGCCAGCGCCCCCCTAACCAGGCCTTCCTACAATGAGCAGTTCTTC. This sequence encodes CASAPLTRPSYNEQFF.

Here the CDR3 reads CASSLWAVALDEKLFF. CDR3 nucleotides: TGTGCCAGCAGTTTATGGGCAGTGGCTTTGGATGAAAAACTGTTTTTT. The V gene is TRBV28, the J gene TRBJ1-4, with no clear D. This CDR3 region has 16 residues. V was clipped by 0 bases and J by 6 bases, with 14 bases between them. Looked up from germline, CDR1 is MDHEN and CDR2 is SYDVKM.

This chain connects TRBV10-1 to TRBJ2-7, with D unclear. CDR1 is WNHNN and CDR2 is SYGVQD in the germline V gene (reference sequence). The CDR3 covers 13 residues. Trimming cost V 6 bases and J 0 bases, with 9 bases left between them. The CDR3 region has the DNA TGCGCCAGCAGAAACGACATCTCCTACGAGCAGTACTTC. This codes for CASRNDISYEQYF.

The genes are TRBV11-2 and TRBJ1-2; 8 positions match TRBD1. Per the germline V gene, CDR1 is SGHAT and CDR2 is FQNNGV. This CDR3 has 15 residues. Trimming took 5 bases from V and 5 from J; bases not matched to a gene: 10. In DNA form, the CDR3 reads TGTGCCAGCAGCATGTCAGGGGGCGCTGGGTATGGCTACACCTTC. Amino acids: CASSMSGGAGYGYTF.

The J gene is TRBJ1-2, the V gene TRBV10-3; 8 bases match TRBD1. J lost 3 bases, V lost 6 bases, and 6 bases had no gene match. Germline V gene sequence: CDR1 ENHRY, CDR2 SYGVKD. This CDR3 region has 14 residues. The CDR3 DNA reads TGTGCCATCAGCGCGGACAGGGTGGACTATGGCTACACCTTC. Translated, it gives CAISADRVDYGYTF.

For this clone: The same CDR3 can be traced to other DNA sequences in this sample. J is TRBJ1-5 and V is TRBV30; D remains unclear. V shed 0 bases and J shed 1 base, with 7 bases lying between them. CDR1 GTSNPN and CDR2 SVGIG come from the germline V gene (reference sequence). The CDR3 spans 14 residues. CDR3 in DNA: TGTGCCTGGAGTGTAGCACCCAGCAATCAGCCCCAGCATTTT. The encoded protein is CAWSVAPSNQPQHF.

The genes are TRBV10-1 and TRBJ2-3; 10 nucleotides line up with TRBD2. This CDR3 region has 15 residues. V lost 2 bases to trimming and J lost 7 bases; unmatched junction nucleotides: 6. The germline CDR1 and CDR2 sequences are WNHNN and SYGVQD (reference sequence). The CDR3 nucleotides read TGCGCCAGCAGTGAGCCAGCGGGAGGGCCGCATACGCAGTATTTT. Translating gives CASSEPAGGPHTQYF.

V and J are TRBV27 and TRBJ2-1; a weak D match, TRBD1 (6 bases). CDR3 length: 15 amino acids. V dropped 5 bases and J dropped 7 bases, with 18 bases sitting between them. Germline CDR1 and CDR2: MNHEY and SMNVEV (reference sequence). The CDR3: CASSPGAQGFNEQFF. In DNA form, the CDR3 reads TGTGCCAGCAGTCCCGGGGCCCAGGGGTTTAATGAGCAGTTCTTC.

V gene TRBV29-1 combines with J gene TRBJ2-3; the D gene is possibly TRBD2 (6 bases). V lost 0 bases and J 2 bases, leaving 12 bases between the germline ends. In germline, CDR1 is SQVTM, CDR2 ANQGSEA. This CDR3 spans 15 amino acids. CDR3: CSVEERERITDTQYF. CDR3 DNA: TGCAGCGTTGAAGAGCGGGAACGGATCACAGATACGCAGTATTTT.

This chain uses TRBV10-1 with TRBJ2-6; D not resolved. Trimming took off 4 bases at V and 1 base at J, with 8 bases between the two ends. The CDR3 contains 15 residues. Germline lookup yields CDR1 WNHNN and CDR2 SYGVQD (reference sequence). CDR3 sequence reads: CASSASGSGANVLTF. The CDR3 DNA follows: TGCGCCAGCAGTGCTTCGGGTTCTGGGGCCAACGTCCTGACTTTC.

This clone has only a few counts. The chain couples TRBV7-9 to TRBJ1-4; D may be TRBD1 (5 bases). Germline values: CDR1 SEHNR, CDR2 FQNEAQ (reference sequence). There are 13 residues in the CDR3. The V end lost 7 bases, the J end lost 7 bases, and 13 bases lay between the germline ends. The CDR3 is CASKREGSEKLFF. The CDR3, as DNA: TGTGCCAGCAAAAGGGAGGGGAGTGAAAAACTGTTTTTT.

This clone has a handful of counts. The V call is TRBV27, the J call TRBJ2-4; D is unresolved. The CDR3 contains 16 residues. Trimming took 5 bases from V and 0 from J, leaving 14 bases between them. In germline, CDR1 is MNHEY, CDR2 SMNVEV (reference sequence). This CDR3 is CASSPRTILAKNIQYF. The DNA of the CDR3 is TGTGCCAGCAGTCCACGAACTATCCTAGCCAAAAACATTCAGTACTTC.

The rearrangement links TRBV27 to TRBJ1-5; TRBD1 aligns across 11 bases. V lost 0 bases and J lost 5; bases outside the gene matches: 3. The CDR3 contains 16 residues. From germline, CDR1 is MNHEY and CDR2 SMNVEV (reference sequence). CDR3 DNA sequence: TGTGCCAGCAGTTTATCGGGACAGGGGGTAGATCAGCCCCAGCATTTT. Translation: CASSLSGQGVDQPQHF.

This rearrangement joins TRBV7-9 to TRBJ2-1, with 7 bases fitting TRBD1. The CDR3 is made up of 15 amino acids. Germline CDR1 is SEHNR and CDR2 is FQNEAQ (reference sequence). After removal of 4 bases from V and 4 bases from J, the junction contained 7 bases not matched to a gene. The CDR3 reads CASSSRQGYYNEQFF. As DNA, the CDR3 is TGTGCCAGCAGCTCCCGACAGGGATATTACAATGAGCAGTTCTTC. The whole variable domain, remainder taken from reference TRBV7-9 and TRBJ2-1, is DTGVSQNPRHKITKRGQNVTFRCDPISEHNRLYWYRQTLGQGPEFLTYFQNEAQLEKSRLLSDRFSAERPKGSFSTLEIQRTEQGDSAMYLCASSSRQGYYNEQFFGPGTRLTVL.

The chain links TRBV29-1 to TRBJ2-6, with 7 nucleotides matching TRBD1. J gave up 3 bases and V 5 bases, and 1 base lay outside the gene matches. CDR3 size: 13 residues. Germline-derived CDR1 and CDR2 are SQVTM and ANQGSEA. Here the CDR3 DNA reads TGCAGCGTTTGGACAGGTGGGGCCAACGTCCTGACTTTC. It translates to CSVWTGGANVLTF.

The J gene is TRBJ2-3, the V gene TRBV5-1, with 7 positions matching TRBD1. The CDR3 extends over 14 amino acids. V dropped 6 bases and J dropped 5; count of bases not matched to a gene: 9. Germline V CDR1 and CDR2: SGHRS, YFSETQ. CDR3 sequence reads: CASTFGQVVDTQYF. The CDR3 DNA reads as TGCGCCAGCACCTTTGGACAGGTAGTAGATACGCAGTATTTT.

V gene TRBV7-9 combines with J gene TRBJ2-1; TRBD1 is a possible D gene (6 bases). The CDR3 has 14 residues. The germline gives CDR1 SEHNR, CDR2 FQNEAQ (reference sequence). V was pared by 3 bases and J by 3 bases, with 9 bases between. Here the CDR3 reads CASSLPGDYNEQFF. The DNA of the CDR3 is TGTGCCAGCAGCTTGCCAGGGGACTACAATGAGCAGTTCTTC.

The chain recombines TRBV14 with TRBJ1-1, with 7 bases fitting TRBD1. The CDR3 covers 17 residues. Germline CDR1 reads SGHDN; CDR2 reads FVKESK. Trimming took 0 bases from V and 2 from J; bases not matched to a gene: 9. CDR3 amino acids: CASSQDSRGTANTEAFF. The CDR3 bases are TGTGCCAGCAGCCAAGATAGTAGGGGGACAGCAAACACTGAAGCTTTCTTT.

The chain is built from TRBV15 and TRBJ1-3; 10 bases are shared with TRBD1. This CDR3 is built from 18 residues. The V gene's germline CDR1 is LNHNV and CDR2 YYDKDF (reference sequence). V was pared by 3 bases and J by 3 bases, with 11 bases of the junction left unmatched. The CDR3, as DNA: TGTGCCACCAGCAGGGGGGGACAGGGGATGTCGGGTGGAAACACCATATATTTT. It yields the protein CATSRGGQGMSGGNTIYF.

The J gene is TRBJ1-2, the V gene TRBV18, with 10 bases aligning to TRBD1. Germline V gene lookup returns CDR1 KGHSH and CDR2 LQKENI. The CDR3 is 17 amino acids. With 5 bases clipped from V and 4 bases from J, the junction kept 13 bases outside the gene matches. CDR3 DNA: TGTGCCAGCTCAAAACCGGGACAGGGGAAGAGTACCTATGGCTACACCTTC. Its translation is CASSKPGQGKSTYGYTF.

The gene calls are TRBV27 and TRBJ1-2; 7 bases map to TRBD1. Losses at the gene ends were 5 bases for V and 8 bases for J; bases not matched to a gene: 11. The CDR3 totals 14 residues. Germline CDR1 MNHEY, CDR2 SMNVEV (reference sequence). CDR3 nucleotides: TGTGCCAGCAGTCTACCCTTACAGGGGTGGGGCTACACCTTC. Translated: CASSLPLQGWGYTF.